What follows is one TCR beta chain and its context. This sample is drawn from a study of CD8 T cells in ankylosing spondylitis. One entry per CDR3 protein results from TCRdb running MiXCR on the 5' RACE reads. This table has fewer than 200,000 distinct CDR3 sequences, 9.8% appearing once. Germline values: CDR1 SGDLS, CDR2 YYNGEE. CDR3 length: 16 amino acids. V lost 4 bases to trimming and J lost 2 bases; unmatched junction nucleotides: 7. The receptor's source is a female donor with ankylosing spondylitis or in good health (not recorded which). Specimen: blood, either unsorted or a sorted T cell fraction (not recorded which). This rearrangement joins TRBV9 to TRBJ2-2; 8 nucleotides align to TRBD1. CDR3 protein: CASSPGTGSNTGELFF. CDR3 in DNA: TGTGCCAGCAGCCCAGGGACAGGATCTAACACCGGGGAGCTGTTTTTT.